The 26 T cell receptor beta chains in this list originate from one sample, sequenced in a study of blood T cells in healthy people across ages. With a J-beta primer mix and a sample-barcoded 5' primer, a second PCR ran about 7 to 12 cycles. Using its own MiXCR run on the 5' RACE reads, TCRdb lists one record per CDR3 protein. Of about 1.5 million distinct CDR3 sequences listed, 42% are singletons. The specimen sequenced was blood. Every receptor here comes from a woman aged 18-35 years in good health.

This clonotype was seen only a few times. The chain combines TRBV27 with TRBJ2-3; D is perhaps TRBD2 (6 bases). CDR1 and CDR2 from the germline V gene are MNHEY and SMNVEV (reference sequence). The CDR3 totals 14 residues. Between the trimmed V and J ends, which lost 7 bases and 8 bases, there was a span of 19 bases. The CDR3 sequence: CASKPLGRETTQYF. CDR3 in DNA: TGTGCCAGCAAACCTCTGGGACGGGAGACTACGCAGTATTTT.

The chain carries TRBV28 and TRBJ1-2; D call uncertain. CDR3 size: 12 residues. Looked up from germline, CDR1 is MDHEN and CDR2 is SYDVKM. V lost 2 bases and J lost 8, with 9 bases in between. In nucleotides, the CDR3 is TGTGCCAGCAGTTTACCAGAAAAGGGCTACACCTTC. The encoded protein is CASSLPEKGYTF.

The CDR3 DNA sequence: TGTGCCAGCAGCTTGGTCACAGGGGCTGGCGGCTACACCTTC. Translating it yields CASSLVTGAGGYTF. This chain uses TRBV5-6 with TRBJ1-2, with 7 positions matching TRBD1. Germline V CDR1 and CDR2: SGHDT, YYEEEE. Germline trimming cut 0 bases from V and 8 bases from J; bases unmatched to any gene: 7. The CDR3 loop spans 14 amino acids.

This clonotype has only one observation. This sequence joins TRBV7-9 and TRBJ2-3, with 7 bases matching TRBD2. CDR3 length: 19 amino acids. V was clipped by 0 bases and J by 4 bases; unmatched bases: 16. Germline values: CDR1 SEHNR, CDR2 FQNEAQ (reference sequence). CDR3 nucleotide sequence: TGTGCCAGCAGCTTAGCGGGATATACGGCGGGAGCTTGGGCAGATACGCAGTATTTT. Translation gives CASSLAGYTAGAWADTQYF. The entire variable domain, with the rest obtained from reference TRBV7-9 and TRBJ2-3, is as follows: DTGVSQNPRHKITKRGQNVTFRCDPISEHNRLYWYRQTLGQGPEFLTYFQNEAQLEKSRLLSDRFSAERPKGSFSTLEIQRTEQGDSAMYLCASSLAGYTAGAWADTQYFGPGTRLTVL.

This clonotype was detected a few times. J is TRBJ2-4 and V is TRBV20-1, with D hard to call. This CDR3 region has 13 residues. CDR1 and CDR2 from the germline V gene are DFQATT and SNEGSKA (reference sequence). Trimming took off 2 bases at V and 3 bases at J, with 8 bases between the two ends. CDR3 loop: CSARSENKNIQYF. The CDR3 coding sequence is TGCAGTGCTAGATCGGAAAACAAAAACATTCAGTACTTC.

This clonotype was seen more than once but under ten times. V usage is TRBV7-2 and J usage is TRBJ2-7; 8 bases align to TRBD2. This CDR3 has 13 residues. The V segment lost 6 bases and the J segment 4 bases; nucleotides outside the gene matches: 5. Germline lookup yields CDR1 SGHTA and CDR2 FQGNSA. The CDR3 DNA reads as TGTGCCAGCAGGGAGGGACTAGAATACGAGCAGTACTTC. Amino acid sequence: CASREGLEYEQYF.

The gene calls are TRBV28 and TRBJ2-1, with TRBD1 matching 8 bases. CDR3 length: 15 amino acids. Germline CDR1 MDHEN, CDR2 SYDVKM. The J segment lost 6 bases and the V segment lost 3 bases, leaving 7 bases of the junction unmatched. This CDR3 is CASSLDRVIFNEQFF. CDR3 sequence (DNA): TGTGCCAGCAGTTTGGACAGGGTGATCTTCAATGAGCAGTTCTTC.

The J gene is TRBJ2-1, the V gene TRBV7-9; tentatively, D is TRBD2 (5 bases). The CDR3 totals 14 residues. V lost 4 bases, J lost 11 bases, and 18 bases lay in between. Germline-derived CDR1 and CDR2 are SEHNR and FQNEAQ (reference sequence). The CDR3 region has the DNA TGTGCCAGCAGCTGGGAGACTGGAATCGGGAAGCAGTTCTTC. It specifies CASSWETGIGKQFF.

For the CDR3, the DNA is TGTGCCAGCAGCTTAGGGGCGTTAGGGACTGTCTACAATGAGCAGTTCTTC. Encoded protein: CASSLGALGTVYNEQFF. The chain joins TRBV7-9 to TRBJ2-1; D is perhaps TRBD2 (6 bases). The V gene's germline CDR1 is SEHNR and CDR2 FQNEAQ (reference sequence). The V end lost 1 base, the J end lost 3 bases, and 16 bases lay between the germline ends. The CDR3 length is 17 residues.

The V and J genes are TRBV6-2 or TRBV6-3 and TRBJ2-5; no clear D gene. Germline loops: CDR1 MNHEY, CDR2 SVGEGT. V dropped 11 bases and J dropped 3 bases, with 19 bases sitting between them. The CDR3 contains 14 residues. The CDR3 loop reads CAGDGPRGKETQYF. The DNA for the CDR3 is TGTGCCGGGGATGGCCCGAGAGGAAAAGAGACCCAGTACTTC.

This chain links TRBV5-1 with TRBJ2-1, with 9 bases identical to TRBD2. The CDR3 contains 16 residues. The germline CDR1 and CDR2 sequences are SGHRS and YFSETQ. The V segment lost 4 bases and the J segment 2 bases; nucleotides outside the gene matches: 7. The CDR3 nucleotides are TGCGCCAGCAGCGAGGGGACTAGCCCTCCCTACAATGAGCAGTTCTTC. Residues: CASSEGTSPPYNEQFF. The full variable domain, its missing parts supplied by reference TRBV5-1 and TRBJ2-1, is KAGVTQTPRYLIKTRGQQVTLSCSPISGHRSVSWYQQTPGQGLQFLFEYFSETQRNKGNFPGRFSGRQFSNSRSEMNVSTLELGDSALYLCASSEGTSPPYNEQFFGPGTRLTVL.

There are a few counts of this clonotype. The V and J genes are TRBV11-2 and TRBJ1-1, with a weak D call TRBD1 (5 bases). CDR1 is SGHAT and CDR2 is FQNNGV in the germline V gene. The CDR3 length is 14 residues. The V gene lost 1 base and the J gene lost 5 bases, with 11 bases spanning the gap. The CDR3 nucleotides read TGTGCCAGCAGCTTAGTGATGGACAAAACTGAAGCTTTCTTT. Protein product: CASSLVMDKTEAFF.

The chain links TRBV6-5 to TRBJ2-5; a weak D match, TRBD2 (5 bases). The ends were cut back, 6 bases at V and 5 bases at J, with 13 bases in the middle. This CDR3 is built from 13 residues. Germline V lookup: CDR1 MNHEY, CDR2 SVGAGI. Here the CDR3 DNA reads TGTGCCAGCAGATACGGGGTGATGGAGACCCAGTACTTC. It specifies CASRYGVMETQYF.

This clonotype was picked up a small number of times. V gene TRBV6-2 or TRBV6-3 combines with J gene TRBJ1-5; D is perhaps TRBD1 (5 bases). Trimming took 3 bases from V and 9 from J, leaving 6 bases between them. The CDR3 loop spans 11 amino acids. The V gene's germline CDR1 is MNHEY and CDR2 SVGEGT. CDR3 DNA sequence: TGTGCCAGCAGTTATCAGGGGCCCCAGCATTTT. Amino acid sequence: CASSYQGPQHF.

The V and J genes are TRBV4-1 and TRBJ2-5, with D maybe TRBD2 (6 bases). The CDR3 runs 17 residues. Germline values: CDR1 MGHRA, CDR2 YSYEKL. V gave up 1 base and J gave up 4 bases, with 19 bases separating them. CDR3 nucleotide sequence: TGCGCCAGCAGCCAAGGTTTTGCGGGGTTCTACCGAGAGACCCAGTACTTC. The encoded protein is CASSQGFAGFYRETQYF.

The genes are TRBV15 and TRBJ2-7, with D hard to call. The CDR3 contains 13 residues. Per the germline V gene, CDR1 is LNHNV and CDR2 is YYDKDF (reference sequence). V was shortened by 5 bases and J by 0 bases, with 8 bases between the two germline ends. The CDR3 region is CATSRGLSYEQYF. CDR3 coding DNA: TGTGCCACCAGCCGAGGTCTCTCCTACGAGCAGTACTTC.

The rearrangement uses TRBV6-1 and TRBJ2-2, with a weak D call TRBD2 (5 bases). The germline V gene has CDR1 MNHNS and CDR2 SASEGT. V lost 0 bases, J lost 8 bases, and 10 bases lay in between. The CDR3 has 14 amino acids. As DNA, the CDR3 is TGTGCCAGCAGTGAAGCCTGGGGAGTGGGGGAGCTGTTTTTT. Amino acid sequence: CASSEAWGVGELFF.

The chain carries TRBV4-1 and TRBJ1-2; no firm D call. Between the trimmed V and J ends, which lost 1 base and 9 bases, there was a span of 6 bases. This CDR3 has 11 amino acids. Germline-derived CDR1 and CDR2 are MGHRA and YSYEKL. The CDR3 loop reads CASSQAWRYTF. The DNA for the CDR3 is TGCGCCAGCAGCCAAGCGTGGCGCTACACCTTC.

The chain links TRBV5-1 to TRBJ1-1, with D tentatively TRBD1 (6 bases). V was shortened by 1 base and J by 4 bases, with 14 bases between the two germline ends. The CDR3 covers 15 residues. The germline V gene encodes CDR1 SGHRS and CDR2 YFSETQ. CDR3 nucleotides: TGCGCCAGCAGCTTGCCCCATACAGGGAGCACTGAAGCTTTCTTT. Translated: CASSLPHTGSTEAFF.

The chain uses TRBV7-9 and TRBJ2-7; D gene unclear. From germline, CDR1 is SEHNR and CDR2 FQNEAQ (reference sequence). The germline V and J ends were trimmed by 2 bases and 3 bases, with 8 bases remaining between them. The CDR3 is made up of 13 amino acids. CDR3 coding DNA: TGTGCCAGCAGCTTAAGGTTGTACTACGAGCAGTACTTC. It specifies CASSLRLYYEQYF.

This clonotype turned up a few times. The chain is built from TRBV27 and TRBJ2-7; D perhaps matches TRBD1 (6 bases). V shed 1 base and J shed 0 bases, with 10 bases lying between them. CDR1 and CDR2 (germline): MNHEY, SMNVEV (reference sequence). The CDR3 extends over 15 amino acids. The DNA of the CDR3 is TGTGCCAGCAGTTTATTACAGGGACCCTCCTACGAGCAGTACTTC. This sequence encodes CASSLLQGPSYEQYF.

V gene TRBV20-1 combines with J gene TRBJ2-3; D might be TRBD2 (7 bases). The CDR3 totals 15 residues. Trimming removed 3 bases at V and 2 bases at J, with 15 bases between. CDR1 is DFQATT, CDR2 SNEGSKA, per germline (reference sequence). The CDR3 region has the DNA TGCAGTGCTAGGGATCCGGGGGGCGCCACAGATACGCAGTATTTT. Residues: CSARDPGGATDTQYF.

In DNA form, the CDR3 reads TGCAGTGCTAAACTAGCGGGGGGGCCTTTGCTAGAGACCCAGTACTTC. It specifies CSAKLAGGPLLETQYF. The chain uses TRBV20-1 and TRBJ2-7; TRBD2 matches 13 bases. The tail of the sequence fits TRBJ2-5 better, so the J call may be wrong. The CDR3 sequence is 16 residues long. The germline V gene encodes CDR1 DFQATT and CDR2 SNEGSKA (reference sequence).

A single count supports this clonotype. This sequence joins TRBV5-1 and TRBJ2-7; 7 positions agree with TRBD1. The CDR3 is made up of 16 amino acids. Losses at the gene ends were 3 bases for V and 2 bases for J; bases not matched to a gene: 11. Germline values: CDR1 SGHRS, CDR2 YFSETQ. Written as DNA, the CDR3 is TGCGCCAGCAGCTATACAACAGGGGATGGAACCTACGAGCAGTACTTC. It specifies CASSYTTGDGTYEQYF.

This clonotype was counted between two and nine times. The chain employs TRBV29-1 and TRBJ2-5; TRBD2 matches 12 bases. The CDR3 has 14 amino acids. Germline V CDR1 and CDR2: SQVTM, ANQGSEA. The V and J ends lost 4 bases and 5 bases, in that order; junction bases with no gene match: 5. CDR3 nucleotides: TGCAGCGTTGGACTAGCGGGAGTAGGGGAGACCCAGTACTTC. This sequence encodes CSVGLAGVGETQYF.

This sequence joins TRBV4-1 and TRBJ1-5, with D possibly being TRBD1 (5 bases). Germline CDR1 MGHRA, CDR2 YSYEKL. Trimming removed 4 bases from V and 4 bases from J, with 17 bases in between. The CDR3 extends over 16 amino acids. The CDR3 nucleotides read TGCGCCAGCAGCCCAGGATTTGACGGGGCGAATCAGCCCCAGCATTTT. Its protein is CASSPGFDGANQPQHF.